Detailed here is one T cell receptor (beta chain). Its target is not known. The data stem from a study of T cells in Graves' hyperthyroidism and ophthalmopathy. TCR beta CDR3 region amplification was performed from RNA transcripts. Using the HTBI primer set, a first-round RT-PCR was run on the TCR CDR3. TCRdb processed the multiplex PCR reads anew with MiXCR; each CDR3 protein has one entry. Among a few hundred thousand distinct CDR3 sequences listed, around an eighth were seen once. Findings and caveats of the study: Most expanded thyroid clonotypes above 0.001 also appeared in blood.

V was shortened by 1 base and J by 0 bases, with 7 bases between the two germline ends. CDR1 SQVTM and CDR2 ANQGSEA come from the germline V gene. The CDR3 totals 14 residues. The gene calls are TRBV29-1 and TRBJ2-1; the D gene is possibly TRBD2 (5 bases). The sequenced material came from blood. The sequence derives from a man aged 25-40 years with Graves' hyperthyroidism that later progressed to Graves' ophthalmopathy. In DNA, the CDR3 is TGCAGCGTTGAAGGACTACCCTCCTACAATGAGCAGTTCTTC. It specifies CSVEGLPSYNEQFF.